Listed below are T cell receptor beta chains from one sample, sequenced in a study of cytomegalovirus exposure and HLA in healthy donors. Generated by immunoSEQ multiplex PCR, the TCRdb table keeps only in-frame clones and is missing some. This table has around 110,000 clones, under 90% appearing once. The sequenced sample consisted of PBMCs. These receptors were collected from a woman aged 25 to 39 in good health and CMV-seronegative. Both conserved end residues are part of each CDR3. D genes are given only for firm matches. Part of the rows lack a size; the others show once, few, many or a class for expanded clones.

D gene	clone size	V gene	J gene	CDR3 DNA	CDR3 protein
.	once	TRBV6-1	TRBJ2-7	TGTGCCAGCAGTCGGGGCTACGAGCAGTACTTC	CASSRGYEQYF
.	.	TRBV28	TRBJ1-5	TGTGCCAGCAGCACCATAACAGGGCATCAGCCCCAGCATTTT	CASSTITGHQPQHF
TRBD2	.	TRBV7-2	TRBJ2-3	TGTGCCAGCAGCCTCACTAGAGCGGGAGGGCCCCCAGATACGCAGTATTTT	CASSLTRAGGPPDTQYF
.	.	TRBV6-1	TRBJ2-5	TGTGCCAGCAGTGATCCGGGACTCGTGAGTTTTGTGGAAGAGACCCAGTACTTC	CASSDPGLVSFVEETQYF
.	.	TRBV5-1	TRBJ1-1	TGCGCCAGCAGCTTCCCGGACATGAACACTGAAGCTTTCTTT	CASSFPDMNTEAFF
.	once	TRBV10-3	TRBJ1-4	TGTGCCATCTCCAACAGGAGTAATGAAAAACTGTTTTTT	CAISNRSNEKLFF
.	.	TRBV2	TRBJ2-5	TGTGCCAGCAGTGACTCCTGGAGGGAGACCCAGTACTTC	CASSDSWRETQYF
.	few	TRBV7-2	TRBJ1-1	TGTGCCAGCAGCTATAACAGGGAGAACACTGAAGCTTTCTTT	CASSYNRENTEAFF
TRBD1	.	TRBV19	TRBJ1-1	TGTGCCAGTCGGCCGGGACAGGGAAAAGGGACTGAAGCTTTCTTT	CASRPGQGKGTEAFF
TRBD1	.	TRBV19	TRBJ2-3	TGTGCCAGTAGTATGACACAGGGGGCGAACATAGATACGCAGTATTTT	CASSMTQGANIDTQYF
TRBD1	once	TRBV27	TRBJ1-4	TGTGCCAGCAGTTTATGGGCTCCGGGACAGGGGGCTTCTAATGAAAAACTGTTTTTT	CASSLWAPGQGASNEKLFF
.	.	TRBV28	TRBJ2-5	TGTGCCAGCAGTTTAGAGATAGCACGGCAAGAGACCCAGTACTTC	CASSLEIARQETQYF
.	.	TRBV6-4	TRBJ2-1	TGTGCCAGCCGATTGGCGCCAGGAAACTCCTACAATGAGCAGTTCTTC	CASRLAPGNSYNEQFF
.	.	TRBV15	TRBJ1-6	TGTGCCACCAGCAGAGATCCAGGGCTGAATTCACCCCTCCACTTT	CATSRDPGLNSPLHF
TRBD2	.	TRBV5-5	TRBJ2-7	TGTGCCAGCAGTTTTAGATTAACAGGGACTAGCTCCTACGAGCAGTACTTC	CASSFRLTGTSSYEQYF
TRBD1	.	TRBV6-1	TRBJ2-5	TGTGCCAGCAGTCCCGGACAGGGCGGGCAGGAGACCCAGTACTTC	CASSPGQGGQETQYF
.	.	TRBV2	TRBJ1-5	TGTGCCAGCAACGACGGGGGAAACAATCAGCCCCAGCATTTT	CASNDGGNNQPQHF
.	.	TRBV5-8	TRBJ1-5	TGTGCCAGCAGCTTGGACGGGGTGAGCAATCAGCCCCAGCATTTT	CASSLDGVSNQPQHF
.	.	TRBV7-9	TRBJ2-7	TGTGCCAGCAGCCCGAGCGACGCGTACGAGCAGTACTTC	CASSPSDAYEQYF
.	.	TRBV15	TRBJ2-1	TGTGCCACCAGCGCGAGCGGGCTCTCCTACAATGAGCAGTTCTTC	CATSASGLSYNEQFF
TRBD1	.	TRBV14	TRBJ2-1	TGTGCCAGCAGCCAAGTTACAGGGGGCCGGAATGAGCAGTTCTTC	CASSQVTGGRNEQFF
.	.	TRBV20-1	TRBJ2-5	TGCAGTGCTGGGCAACAAGAGACCCAGTACTTC	CSAGQQETQYF
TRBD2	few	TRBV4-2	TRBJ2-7	TGTGCCAGCAGCCCCCCCCCAGCGGGAGAATCCTACGAGCAGTACTTC	CASSPPPAGESYEQYF
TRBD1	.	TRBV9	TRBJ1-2	TGTGCCAGCAGCGCCAGACAGGGTTCCCCTTACTATGGCTACACCTTC	CASSARQGSPYYGYTF
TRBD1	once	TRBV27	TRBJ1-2	TGTGCCAGCAGTTTGGGGAACAGGGGGCATGGTGGCTACACCTTC	CASSLGNRGHGGYTF
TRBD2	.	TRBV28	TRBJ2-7	TGTGCCAGCAGTCAGCACGGGGAGCGGGAGAACCCCCCCTACGAGCAGTACTTC	CASSQHGERENPPYEQYF
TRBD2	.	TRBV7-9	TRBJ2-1	TGTGCCAGCAGCTTCGCGGGAGGCAATGAGCAGTTCTTC	CASSFAGGNEQFF
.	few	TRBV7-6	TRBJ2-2	TGTGCCAGCAGCGATCCGACAGGCACGGGGGAGCTGTTTTTT	CASSDPTGTGELFF
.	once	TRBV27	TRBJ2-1	TGTGCCAGCAGTTTAAGGGTACAGGGCGGGTACAATGGGCAGTTCTTC	CASSLRVQGGYNGQFF
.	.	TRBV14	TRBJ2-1	TGTGCCAGCAGCCAGAGGACAGGGAGGGACAATGAGCAGTTCTTC	CASSQRTGRDNEQFF
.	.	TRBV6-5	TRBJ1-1	TGTGCCAGCAGTTACCAGAACAGGGCCACTGAAGCTTTCTTT	CASSYQNRATEAFF
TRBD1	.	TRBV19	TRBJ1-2	TGTGCCAGTTCGACAGGGGCGCTACCTAACTATGGCTACACCTTC	CASSTGALPNYGYTF
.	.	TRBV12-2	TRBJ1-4	TGTGCAAGTCGCTTAGGTGGGGTGATAGGACAGGGCCGTGAAAAACTGTTTTTT	CASRLGGVIGQGREKLFF
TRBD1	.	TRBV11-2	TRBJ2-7	TGTGCCAGCAGCCCCGGGACAGCCTACGAGCAGTACTTC	CASSPGTAYEQYF
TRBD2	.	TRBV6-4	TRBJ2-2	TGTGCCAGCAGTGACAAACCGGGACTAGAGACCGGGGAGCTGTTTTTT	CASSDKPGLETGELFF
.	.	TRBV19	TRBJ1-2	TGTGCCACTAACCCTACGGCCAGGGAGGACTATGGCTACACCTTC	CATNPTAREDYGYTF
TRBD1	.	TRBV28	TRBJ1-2	TGTGCCAGCAGTTCGGGACAGGGGAATGGCTACACCTTC	CASSSGQGNGYTF
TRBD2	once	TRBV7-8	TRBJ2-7	TGTGCCAGCAGCCCGACTAGCGGACTTCCGGGGGAGCAGTACTTC	CASSPTSGLPGEQYF
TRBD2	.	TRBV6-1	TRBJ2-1	TGTGCCAGCAGTGAAATCGGCTCTCAGAGCGGGAGGAAAACCTCCTACAATGAGCAGTTCTTC	CASSEIGSQSGRKTSYNEQFF
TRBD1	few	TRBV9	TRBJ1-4	TGTGCCAGCAGCGCAAGTAGGACTACAGGGGGCCGGGAAAAACTGTTTTTT	CASSASRTTGGREKLFF
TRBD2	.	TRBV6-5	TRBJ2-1	TGTGCCAGCAGCCACCTAGCGGACCTCTACAATGAGCAGTTCTTC	CASSHLADLYNEQFF
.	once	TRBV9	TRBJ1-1	TGTGCCAGCAGCGTCTCGGGGGGGAACACTGAAGCTTTCTTT	CASSVSGGNTEAFF
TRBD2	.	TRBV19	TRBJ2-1	TGTGCCAGTAGTATGGGGACTAGTCCGAACAATGAGCAGTTCTTC	CASSMGTSPNNEQFF
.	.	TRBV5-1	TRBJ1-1	TGCGCCAGCAGCTATGGGACTGTGAACACTGAAGCTTTCTTT	CASSYGTVNTEAFF
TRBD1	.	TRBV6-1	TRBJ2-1	TGTGCCAGCAGCCCCGACAGGGTAGTAAGGAATGAGCAGTTCTTC	CASSPDRVVRNEQFF
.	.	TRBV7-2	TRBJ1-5	TGTGCCAGCAGCACGGGAGAAATTCAGCCCCAGCATTTT	CASSTGEIQPQHF
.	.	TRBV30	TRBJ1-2	TGTGCCTGGAGTCCGAAACCGGCAGGGGCCTATGGCTACACCTTC	CAWSPKPAGAYGYTF
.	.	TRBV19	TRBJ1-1	TGTGCCAGTAGATCACAGGGAAAGAACACTGAAGCTTTCTTT	CASRSQGKNTEAFF
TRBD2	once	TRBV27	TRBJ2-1	TGTGCTAGCAGTCCTGGGACTAGCGGAGCCTACAATGAGCAGTTCTTC	CASSPGTSGAYNEQFF
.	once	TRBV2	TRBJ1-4	TGTGCCAGCAGTCTTCAGCCCGGGGCTAATGAAAAACTGTTTTTT	CASSLQPGANEKLFF
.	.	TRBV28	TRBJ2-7	TGTGCCAGCAGTTTTTTAACCTACGAGCAGTACTTC	CASSFLTYEQYF
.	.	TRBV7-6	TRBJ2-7	TGTGCCAGCAGTATATCGGGGGCCTACGAGCAGTACTTC	CASSISGAYEQYF
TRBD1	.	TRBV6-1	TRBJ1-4	TGTGCCAGCAGTGAAACCCCGCCCGGACAGGGTAGGGCTAATGAAAAACTGTTTTTT	CASSETPPGQGRANEKLFF
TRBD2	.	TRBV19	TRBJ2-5	TGTGCCAGTAAGGCGGGAGGGCCGGGAGAGACCCAGTACTTC	CASKAGGPGETQYF
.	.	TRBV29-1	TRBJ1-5	TGCAGCGTGAGGACAGCCACCAATCAGCCCCAGCATTTT	CSVRTATNQPQHF
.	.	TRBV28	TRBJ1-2	TGTGCCAGCAGTTTTGGGACACAAGAATATGGCTACACCTTC	CASSFGTQEYGYTF
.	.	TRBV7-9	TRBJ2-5	TGTGCCAGCAGCTTACGCGGCGGCCGAGGAGAAGAGACCCAGTACTTC	CASSLRGGRGEETQYF
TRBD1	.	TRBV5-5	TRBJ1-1	TGTGCCAGCAGCTTGGTTTCAGGGGGCCGAACTGAAGCTTTCTTT	CASSLVSGGRTEAFF
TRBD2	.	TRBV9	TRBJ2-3	TGTGCCAGCAGCGTTGGACTAGCGGGTTTCACAGATACGCAGTATTTT	CASSVGLAGFTDTQYF